Below, 4 T cell receptor beta chains from the same sample are listed, as sequenced in a study of cytotoxic CD8 clonotypes in ibrutinib-treated CLL. The protocol was immunoSEQ multiplex PCR, while the TCRdb copy is restricted to in-frame clones and leaves out a portion. Of some 23,000 clones listed, roughly 71% are singletons. Sequencing was performed on PBMCs, taken after 12 months of ibrutinib treatment. These receptors were collected from a human donor with chronic lymphocytic leukemia.

The chain combines TRBV5-1 with TRBJ2-3; D gene ambiguous. Germline values: CDR1 SGHRS, CDR2 YFSETQ. V dropped 7 bases and J dropped 2 bases, with 5 bases sitting between them. The CDR3 loop spans 11 amino acids. The CDR3 DNA sequence: TGCGCCAGCGGCTACACAGATACGCAGTATTTT. Encoded protein: CASGYTDTQYF.

V usage is TRBV27 and J usage is TRBJ2-7; D call uncertain. Trimming took 4 bases from V and 0 from J, leaving 7 bases between them. In germline, CDR1 is MNHEY, CDR2 SMNVEV (reference sequence). The CDR3 runs to 13 residues. The CDR3 DNA sequence: TGTGCCAGCAGTTCCGTGAGCTCCTACGAGCAGTACTTC. Translated, it gives CASSSVSSYEQYF.

This chain uses TRBV5-1 with TRBJ2-2; 7 positions agree with TRBD1. Germline lookup yields CDR1 SGHRS and CDR2 YFSETQ. CDR3 length: 16 residues. The junction had 10 bases not matched to a gene; V was cut back by 4 bases and J by 4 bases. CDR3 loop: CASSRIGDSITGELFF. DNA of the CDR3: TGCGCCAGCAGCAGAATAGGGGACAGCATCACCGGGGAGCTGTTTTTT.

The CDR3: CASSSSRTGWFAGELFF. The CDR3 DNA reads TGTGCCAGTAGTTCTTCGCGGACAGGGTGGTTTGCCGGGGAGCTGTTTTTT. The V gene is TRBV19, the J gene TRBJ2-2; TRBD1 aligns across 8 bases. This CDR3 comprises 17 residues. Germline CDR1 reads LNHDA; CDR2 reads SQIVND (reference sequence). The V gene end was trimmed by 5 bases and the J gene end by 6 bases; junction bases not matched to a gene: 14.